This T cell receptor beta chain stems from a study of blood T cells in healthy people across ages. Note on this clonotype: Its antigen is not known.

Germline V CDR1 and CDR2: SGHTA, FQGNSA. V was clipped by 3 bases and J by 4 bases, with 12 bases between them. CDR3 length: 14 residues. The use of a sample-barcoded 5' primer and a J-beta primer mix characterized a second PCR of roughly 6 to 12 cycles. Each CDR3 protein gets one entry after TCRdb re-called the 5' RACE reads with MiXCR. This table has 1,300,000 or so distinct CDR3 sequences, 59% appearing once. Regarding the study as a whole: PBMCs that were unsorted prevented a conclusive naive versus antigen-experienced comparison.

The chain uses TRBV7-2 and TRBJ1-2; D is ambiguous. The sequence was obtained from a man younger than 35 in good health. Source material: blood. Written as DNA, the CDR3 is TGTGCCAGCAGCTTTACGGATCGAGTCTATGGCTACACCTTC. The encoded protein is CASSFTDRVYGYTF.